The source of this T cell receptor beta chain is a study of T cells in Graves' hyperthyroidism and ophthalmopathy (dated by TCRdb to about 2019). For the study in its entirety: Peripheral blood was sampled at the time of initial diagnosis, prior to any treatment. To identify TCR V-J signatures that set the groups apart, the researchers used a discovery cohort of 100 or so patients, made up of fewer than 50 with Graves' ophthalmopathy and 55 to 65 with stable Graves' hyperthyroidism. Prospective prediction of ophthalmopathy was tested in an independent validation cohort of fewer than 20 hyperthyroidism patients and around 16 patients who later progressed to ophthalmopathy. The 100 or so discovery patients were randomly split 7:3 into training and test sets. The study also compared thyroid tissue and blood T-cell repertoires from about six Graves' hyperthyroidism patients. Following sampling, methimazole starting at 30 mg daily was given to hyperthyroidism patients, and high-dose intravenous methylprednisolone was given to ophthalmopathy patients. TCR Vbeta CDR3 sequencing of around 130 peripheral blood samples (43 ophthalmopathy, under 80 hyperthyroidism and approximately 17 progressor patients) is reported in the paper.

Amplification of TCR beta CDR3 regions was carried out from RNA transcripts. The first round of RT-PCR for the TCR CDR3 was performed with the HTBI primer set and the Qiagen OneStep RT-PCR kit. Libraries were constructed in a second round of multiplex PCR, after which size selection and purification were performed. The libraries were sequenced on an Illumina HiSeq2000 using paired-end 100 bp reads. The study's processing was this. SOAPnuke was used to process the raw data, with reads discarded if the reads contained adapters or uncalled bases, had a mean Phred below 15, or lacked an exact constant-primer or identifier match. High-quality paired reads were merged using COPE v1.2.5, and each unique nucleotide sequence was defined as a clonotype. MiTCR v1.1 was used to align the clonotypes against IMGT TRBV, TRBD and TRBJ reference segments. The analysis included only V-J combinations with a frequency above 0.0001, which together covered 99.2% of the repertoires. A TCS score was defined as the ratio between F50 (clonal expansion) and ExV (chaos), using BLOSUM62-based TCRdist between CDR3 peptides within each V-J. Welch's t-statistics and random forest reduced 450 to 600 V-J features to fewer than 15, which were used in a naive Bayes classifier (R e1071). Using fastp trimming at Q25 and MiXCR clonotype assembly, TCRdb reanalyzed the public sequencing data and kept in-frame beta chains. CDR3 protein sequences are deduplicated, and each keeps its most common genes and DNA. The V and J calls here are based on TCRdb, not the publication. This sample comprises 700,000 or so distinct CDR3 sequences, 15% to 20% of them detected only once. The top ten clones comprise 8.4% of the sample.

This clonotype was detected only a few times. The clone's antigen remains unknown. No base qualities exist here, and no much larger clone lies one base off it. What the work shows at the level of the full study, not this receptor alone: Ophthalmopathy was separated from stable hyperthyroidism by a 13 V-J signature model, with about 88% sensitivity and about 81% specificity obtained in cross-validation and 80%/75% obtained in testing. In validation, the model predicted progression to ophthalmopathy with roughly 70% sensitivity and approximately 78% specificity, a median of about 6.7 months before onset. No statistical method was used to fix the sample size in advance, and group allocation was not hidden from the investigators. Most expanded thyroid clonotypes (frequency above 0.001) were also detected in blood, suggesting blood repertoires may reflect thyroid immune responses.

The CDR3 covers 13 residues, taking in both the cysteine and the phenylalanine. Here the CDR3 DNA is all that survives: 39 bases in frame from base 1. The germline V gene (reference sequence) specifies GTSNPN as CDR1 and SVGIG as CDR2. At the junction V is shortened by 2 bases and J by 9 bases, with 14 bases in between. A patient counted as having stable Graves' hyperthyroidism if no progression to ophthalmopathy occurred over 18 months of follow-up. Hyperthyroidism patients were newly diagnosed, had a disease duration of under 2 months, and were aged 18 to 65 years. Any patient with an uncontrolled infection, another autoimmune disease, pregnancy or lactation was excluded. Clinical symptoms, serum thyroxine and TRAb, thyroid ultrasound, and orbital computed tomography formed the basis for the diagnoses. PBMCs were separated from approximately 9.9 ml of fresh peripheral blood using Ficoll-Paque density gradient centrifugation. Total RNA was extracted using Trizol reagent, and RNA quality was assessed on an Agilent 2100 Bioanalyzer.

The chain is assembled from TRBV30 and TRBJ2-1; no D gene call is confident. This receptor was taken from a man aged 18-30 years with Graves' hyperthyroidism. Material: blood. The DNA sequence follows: TGTGCCTGGAGTTCGGGTTTCGGCACTGAGCAGTTCTTC. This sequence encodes CAWSSGFGTEQFF.